This T cell receptor beta chain was captured in a study of blood T cell repertoires in COVID-19. The length of the CDR3 is 16 residues. V was cut by 0 bases and J by 8 bases, with 19 bases left in between. In germline, CDR1 is SGHVS, CDR2 FQNEAQ. Original processing methods: Amplification of reference gene primers was used by the study to estimate nucleated cell counts. The assay was immunoSEQ multiplex PCR, and TCRdb's table has in-frame clones only and misses some. D and trimming were read from the DNA, whereas the V and J calls and clone size are those reported in that table. The table lists more than 85,000 clones, approximately 88% of them singletons, with 4% to 5.5% in the top ten.

Sequencing was carried out using peripheral blood. The TCR was taken from a human donor in a cohort sampled during active COVID-19. The V call is TRBV7-8, the J call TRBJ1-1; D is perhaps TRBD1 (5 bases). The CDR3 here is CASSLAWRDPMREAFF. The CDR3 region has the DNA TGTGCCAGCAGCTTAGCGTGGAGGGACCCGATGAGGGAAGCTTTCTTT.